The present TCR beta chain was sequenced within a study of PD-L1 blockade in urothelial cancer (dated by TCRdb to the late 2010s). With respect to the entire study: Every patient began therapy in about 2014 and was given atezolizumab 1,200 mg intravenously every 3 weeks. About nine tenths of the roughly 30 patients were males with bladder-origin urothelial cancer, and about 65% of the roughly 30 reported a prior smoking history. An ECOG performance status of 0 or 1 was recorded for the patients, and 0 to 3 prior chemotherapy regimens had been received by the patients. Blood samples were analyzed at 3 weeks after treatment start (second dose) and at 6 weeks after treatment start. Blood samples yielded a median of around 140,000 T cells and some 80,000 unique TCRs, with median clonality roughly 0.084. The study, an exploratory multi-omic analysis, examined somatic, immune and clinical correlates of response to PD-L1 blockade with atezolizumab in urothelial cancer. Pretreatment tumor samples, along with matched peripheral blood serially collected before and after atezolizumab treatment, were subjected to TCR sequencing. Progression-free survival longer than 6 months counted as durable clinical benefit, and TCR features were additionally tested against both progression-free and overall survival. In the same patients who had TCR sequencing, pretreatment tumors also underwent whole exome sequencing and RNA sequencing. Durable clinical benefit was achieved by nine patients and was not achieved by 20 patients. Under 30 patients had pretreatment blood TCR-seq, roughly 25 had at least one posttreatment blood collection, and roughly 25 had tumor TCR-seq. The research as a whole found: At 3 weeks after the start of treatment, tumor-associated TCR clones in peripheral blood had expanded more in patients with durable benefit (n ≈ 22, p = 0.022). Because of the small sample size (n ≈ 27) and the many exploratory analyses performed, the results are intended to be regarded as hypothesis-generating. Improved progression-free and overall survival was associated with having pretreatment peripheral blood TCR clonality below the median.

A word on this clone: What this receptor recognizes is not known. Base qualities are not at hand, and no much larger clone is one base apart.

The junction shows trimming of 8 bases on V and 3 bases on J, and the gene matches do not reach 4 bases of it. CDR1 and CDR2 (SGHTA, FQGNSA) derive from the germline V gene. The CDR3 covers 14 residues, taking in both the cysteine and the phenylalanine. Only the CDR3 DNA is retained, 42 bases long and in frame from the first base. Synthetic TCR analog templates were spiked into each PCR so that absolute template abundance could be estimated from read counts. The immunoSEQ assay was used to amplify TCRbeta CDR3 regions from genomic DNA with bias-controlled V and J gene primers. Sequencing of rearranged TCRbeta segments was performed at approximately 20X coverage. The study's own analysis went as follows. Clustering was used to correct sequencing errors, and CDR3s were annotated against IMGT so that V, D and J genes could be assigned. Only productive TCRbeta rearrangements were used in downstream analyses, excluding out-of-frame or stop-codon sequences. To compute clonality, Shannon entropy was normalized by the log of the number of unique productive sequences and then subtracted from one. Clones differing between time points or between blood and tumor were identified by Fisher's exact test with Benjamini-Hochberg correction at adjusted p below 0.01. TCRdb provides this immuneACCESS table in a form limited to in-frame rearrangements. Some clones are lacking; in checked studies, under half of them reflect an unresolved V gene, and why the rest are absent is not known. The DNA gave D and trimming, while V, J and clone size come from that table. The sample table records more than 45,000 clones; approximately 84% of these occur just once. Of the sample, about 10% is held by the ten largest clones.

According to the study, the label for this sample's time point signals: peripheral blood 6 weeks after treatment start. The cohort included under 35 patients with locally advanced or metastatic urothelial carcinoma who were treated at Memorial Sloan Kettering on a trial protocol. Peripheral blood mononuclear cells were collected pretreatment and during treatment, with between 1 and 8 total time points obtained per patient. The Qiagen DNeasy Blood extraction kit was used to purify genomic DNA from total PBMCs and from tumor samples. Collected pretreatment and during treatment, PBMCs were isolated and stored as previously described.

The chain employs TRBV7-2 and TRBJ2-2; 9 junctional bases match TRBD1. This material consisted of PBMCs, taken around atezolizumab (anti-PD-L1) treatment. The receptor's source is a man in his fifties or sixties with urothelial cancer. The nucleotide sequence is TGTGCCAGCGGGACAGGGTTGGACACCGGGGAGCTGTTTTTT. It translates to CASGTGLDTGELFF. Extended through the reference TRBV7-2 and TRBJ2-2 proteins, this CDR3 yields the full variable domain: GAGVSQSPSNKVTEKGKDVELRCDPISGHTALYWYRQSLGQGLEFLIYFQGNSAPDKSGLPSDRFSAERTGGSVSTLTIQRTQQEDSAVYLCASGTGLDTGELFFGEGSRLTVL.